The TCR beta chain described here comes from a study of patients and donors after allogeneic stem cell transplantation. This clonotype was counted a few times. TCRdb independently ran MiXCR on the RT-PCR reads; one entry per CDR3 protein. The top ten clones hold roughly 6.4% of a sample with about 960,000 distinct CDR3 sequences, around 17% of them seen once. The CDR3 consists of 16 residues. V gave up 5 bases and J gave up 5 bases, with 18 bases separating them. V usage is TRBV12-3 or TRBV12-4 and J usage is TRBJ2-2, with D perhaps matching TRBD2 (5 bases). The sequence was obtained from a human donor who was either an allogeneic HSCT recipient or a stem cell or donor lymphocyte infusion donor (not recorded which). It is not recorded whose cells these are; they may come from a transplant donor. The sample consisted of blood, either unsorted or a sorted T cell fraction (not recorded which). The CDR3, as DNA: TGTGCCAGCAGTCCCCCTGAGGGCCGGTGGACCGGGGAGCTGTTTTTT. Translation: CASSPPEGRWTGELFF.